This T cell receptor (beta chain) is from a study of shared T cell receptors in the human thymus. The method was immunoSEQ multiplex PCR; TCRdb's version includes in-frame clones alone and lacks a portion of them. Among some 720,000 clones, 85% to 90% were seen once, and the ten largest hold roughly 0.0097%. Germline V gene data show CDR1 as SGHNT and CDR2 as YENEEA. This CDR3 spans 18 amino acids. V lost 2 bases to trimming and J lost 3 bases; unmatched junction nucleotides: 10. This clone was picked up one time. Another study also made use of these data, one on human thymus T cells. Per that paper: Resections obtained during corrective heart surgery supplied the thymus tissue.

Sequencing input: thymocytes. The chain couples TRBV11-3 to TRBJ1-4, with 9 bases that match TRBD1. The origin of this receptor is a boy under three years old with a congenital heart defect. The CDR3 DNA sequence: TGTGCCAGCAGCTTAACAGGGACAGGGAGGGGAGCTAATGAAAAACTGTTTTTT. As protein: CASSLTGTGRGANEKLFF.